The 18 T cell receptor beta chains reported below all come from one sample, sequenced in a study of glioma-infiltrating T cells. TCR alpha and beta CDR3 regions were amplified from RNA using iRepertoire nested multiplex PCR. TCRdb reanalysed the multiplex PCR reads using MiXCR and keeps one entry per CDR3 protein. Among fewer than 200,000 distinct CDR3 sequences, over 30% were seen once, and the ten largest hold about 19%. The specimen sequenced was glioma tissue, nonneoplastic brain tissue, or PBMCs (not recorded which). Receptors originate from a human donor with low-grade glioma or glioblastoma, undergoing nonglioma brain surgery, or in good health (not recorded which).

This clonotype was counted only a few times. In DNA, the CDR3 is TGCAGCGTTGAAGTGGGGGGGAGGACTGAAGCTTTCTTT. Its protein product is CSVEVGGRTEAFF. The chain is built from TRBV29-1 and TRBJ1-1; D possibly corresponds to TRBD1 (5 bases). Between the trimmed V and J ends, which lost 1 base and 5 bases, there was a span of 11 bases. This CDR3 region has 13 residues. Germline values: CDR1 SQVTM, CDR2 ANQGSEA. Together with reference TRBV29-1 and TRBJ1-1, the CDR3 gives the full variable domain: SAVISQKPSRDICQRGTSLTIQCQVDSQVTMMFWYRQQPGQSLTLIATANQGSEATYESGFVIDKFPISRPNLTFSTLTVSNMSPEDSSIYLCSVEVGGRTEAFFGQGTRLTVV.

The rearrangement joins TRBV3-1 to TRBJ2-2; 7 bases are a match to TRBD2. The CDR3 has 15 residues. With 3 bases clipped from V and 7 bases from J, the junction kept 8 bases outside the gene matches. Germline CDR1 reads LGHDT; CDR2 reads YNNKEL (reference sequence). In DNA, the CDR3 is TGTGCCAGCAGCCAGCTGGGGAGGGCCGACGGGGAGCTGTTTTTT. It encodes CASSQLGRADGELFF.

A single count supports this clonotype. The V call is TRBV27, the J call TRBJ2-7; D may correspond to TRBD1 or TRBD2 (5 bases each). Germline V gives CDR1 MNHEY, CDR2 SMNVEV (reference sequence). Trimming left V 4 bases short and J 6 bases short, with 19 bases between. The CDR3 is 15 amino acids. CDR3 DNA sequence: TGTGCCAGCAGTTACCCTATCTGGGCGAGGGGCGAGCAGTACTTC. Translated, it gives CASSYPIWARGEQYF.

A note on this clonotype: A much larger clone differs by one base, so this may be a read error. This chain links TRBV20-1 with TRBJ2-5, with 8 bases lining up with TRBD2. The CDR3 totals 14 residues. Trimming took 8 bases from V and 11 from J; bases not matched to a gene: 19. In germline, CDR1 is DFQATT, CDR2 SNEGSKA (reference sequence). The CDR3, as DNA: TGCAGTCCCGGGGGGGGGAGGGCCTACAATGAGCAGTACTTC. This encodes CSPGGGRAYNEQYF.

This clonotype was detected ten times or more. The chain joins TRBV28 to TRBJ2-7; the match to TRBD2 covers 7 bases. CDR1 is MDHEN, CDR2 SYDVKM, per germline. The J segment lost 0 bases and the V segment lost 6 bases, leaving 11 bases of the junction unmatched. This CDR3 comprises 16 residues. DNA for the CDR3: TGTGCCAGCAGCCATCCCCGGGGGAGGGACTCCTACGAGCAGTACTTC. Its protein is CASSHPRGRDSYEQYF.

This clonotype was recorded many times. The rearrangement joins TRBV20-1 to TRBJ2-7; possibly TRBD2 for D (6 bases). Germline CDR1 reads DFQATT; CDR2 reads SNEGSKA (reference sequence). V lost 6 bases and J lost 6, with 12 bases in between. The CDR3 loop spans 11 amino acids. For the CDR3, the DNA is TGCAGTGCCCAGACTAGTTTCGAGCAGTACTTC. It yields the protein CSAQTSFEQYF.

The chain employs TRBV5-1 and TRBJ2-5; D perhaps matches TRBD1 (6 bases). This CDR3 spans 14 amino acids. The V gene's germline CDR1 is SGHRS and CDR2 YFSETQ. V lost 0 bases to trimming and J lost 5 bases, with 11 bases between them. This CDR3 is CASSLGTGYETQYF. CDR3 DNA: TGCGCCAGCAGCTTGGGTACAGGGTACGAGACCCAGTACTTC. Using reference TRBV5-1 and TRBJ2-5 for the parts outside the CDR3, the full variable domain is KAGVTQTPRYLIKTRGQQVTLSCSPISGHRSVSWYQQTPGQGLQFLFEYFSETQRNKGNFPGRFSGRQFSNSRSEMNVSTLELGDSALYLCASSLGTGYETQYFGPGTRLLVL.

This clonotype was found many times. The CDR3 DNA sequence: TGTGCCAGCAGTTACTCATACTTAGCGGGGGATATACGTGAGCAGTACTTC. This translates into CASSYSYLAGDIREQYF. The chain carries TRBV6-5 and TRBJ2-7; 9 nucleotides line up with TRBD2. V gave up 0 bases and J gave up 7 bases; unmatched junction bases: 13. Germline V gives CDR1 MNHEY, CDR2 SVGAGI. The CDR3 has 17 amino acids.

This clonotype was found many times. CDR3 DNA sequence: TGCGCCAGCAGTGACTCACCGGGACAGAATCAGCCCCAGCATTTT. Translating gives CASSDSPGQNQPQHF. V is TRBV10-2 and J is TRBJ1-5, with 7 positions matching TRBD1. The CDR3 runs 15 residues. Germline CDR1 and CDR2: WSHSY and SAAADI. Trimming cost V 3 bases and J 4 bases; bases outside gene matches: 6.

Turning to this clonotype: One base away lies a much larger clone, so this may be a sequencing read error. V is TRBV19 and J is TRBJ2-3; the D gene is possibly TRBD2 (6 bases). Germline values: CDR1 LNHDA, CDR2 SQIVND (reference sequence). CDR3 length: 14 amino acids. Trimming pared 6 bases from V and 4 bases from J, leaving 14 bases between. The CDR3 reads CASRFGGGADTQYF. CDR3 sequence (DNA): TGTGCCAGTAGATTCGGCGGCGGGGCAGATACGCAGTATTTT.

Note on this clonotype: A much larger clonotype is one base distant, so this may be a read error. The rearrangement links TRBV10-3 to TRBJ1-1, with TRBD1 as a possible D gene (6 bases). Trimming removed 5 bases at V and 3 bases at J, with 25 bases between. The germline V gene has CDR1 ENHRY and CDR2 SYGVKD. The CDR3 spans 18 residues. DNA for the CDR3: TGTGCCATCAGTAAGCCGCACAAAGGGGGGCTAGGAGACACTGAAGCTTTCTTT. This gives the protein CAISKPHKGGLGDTEAFF.

This chain joins TRBV4-1 and TRBJ1-2, with D possibly matching TRBD1 (5 bases). The length of the CDR3 is 16 residues. Trimming took off 0 bases at V and 9 bases at J, with 20 bases between the two ends. Germline CDR1 MGHRA, CDR2 YSYEKL. The CDR3 DNA sequence: TGCGCCAGCAGCCAAGAGTGGGACCCCGAGACTTTCTGCTACACCTTC. This translates into CASSQEWDPETFCYTF.

The genes are TRBV4-1 and TRBJ2-5; possibly TRBD1 for D (6 bases). The V gene's germline CDR1 is MGHRA and CDR2 YSYEKL. V was clipped by 2 bases and J by 7 bases, with 14 bases between them. This CDR3 contains 14 residues. Here the CDR3 DNA reads TGCGCCAGCAGCCAATACGCCAGGGGTGGGACCCAGTACTTC. This encodes CASSQYARGGTQYF.

This clonotype was observed at least ten times. This sequence joins TRBV7-2 and TRBJ2-1; D perhaps matches TRBD2 (6 bases). Germline V lookup: CDR1 SGHTA, CDR2 FQGNSA. Trimming took 2 bases from V and 3 from J, leaving 11 bases between them. There are 15 residues in the CDR3. The CDR3 DNA follows: TGTGCCAGCAGCTTACCCAGGAGGGACTACAATGAGCAGTTCTTC. It specifies CASSLPRRDYNEQFF. Together with reference TRBV7-2 and TRBJ2-1, the CDR3 gives the full variable domain: GAGVSQSPSNKVTEKGKDVELRCDPISGHTALYWYRQSLGQGLEFLIYFQGNSAPDKSGLPSDRFSAERTGGSVSTLTIQRTQQEDSAVYLCASSLPRRDYNEQFFGPGTRLTVL.

The chain employs TRBV27 and TRBJ2-7; D is unresolved. Trimming cost V 7 bases and J 6 bases, with 16 bases left between them. The CDR3 loop spans 13 amino acids. Germline V CDR1 and CDR2: MNHEY, SMNVEV (reference sequence). In DNA, the CDR3 is TGTGCCAGCATTTACTCCCGGGTGTCCGAGCAGTACTTC. The encoded protein is CASIYSRVSEQYF.

Details on this clonotype: Given the absence of the conserved phenylalanine or tryptophan at the CDR3 end, a read error is likely. The chain uses TRBV11-2 and TRBJ2-7; 9 nucleotides match TRBD2. Germline V gives CDR1 SGHAT, CDR2 FQNNGV. V shed 5 bases, J shed 1 base, and the junction held 3 bases outside the gene matches. This CDR3 comprises 14 residues. CDR3 bases: TGTGCCAGCAGCGTCCTAGCGGGGTCCTACGAGCAGTACTGC. Its protein is CASSVLAGSYEQYC.

About this clonotype: Just one base apart from a much larger clone, this may be a read error. The chain joins TRBV7-9 to TRBJ2-7, with 11 bases fitting TRBD1. This CDR3 has 15 residues. Germline lookup yields CDR1 SEHNR and CDR2 FQNEAQ (reference sequence). With 9 bases clipped from V and 0 bases from J, the junction kept 7 bases outside the gene matches. This CDR3 is CARMRGQGDSYEQYF. The CDR3 nucleotides read TGTGCCAGGATGAGGGGACAGGGGGACTCCTACGAGCAGTACTTC.

This clonotype was counted ten times or more. The chain joins TRBV20-1 to TRBJ2-5; 10 bases agree with TRBD2. V gave up 6 bases and J gave up 5 bases; unmatched junction bases: 15. This CDR3 comprises 16 residues. From germline, CDR1 is DFQATT and CDR2 SNEGSKA (reference sequence). This chain's CDR3 is CSANPAAGGPRETQYF. Here the CDR3 DNA reads TGCAGTGCCAATCCTGCAGCGGGAGGGCCTCGGGAGACCCAGTACTTC.